This TCR beta chain was captured by sequencing in a study of naive and memory T cell subsets. Study results and caveats: Gini index rose across naive, CM, EM and EMRA in CD4 and CD8. There was no ground truth to check naive and memory subset results. Possibly reflecting memory cells re-expressing CD45RA, a few larger clonotypes occurred in naive repertoires, especially CD8.

An equimolar mix of two oligonucleotides served as the beta constant-region primer for TRBC1 and TRBC2. Ligated cDNA was amplified by four rounds of PCR with nested alpha and beta constant-region primers and SP2. TCRdb re-called the UMI-ligation and nested PCR reads through MiXCR, storing one row per CDR3 protein. The sample holds about 140,000 distinct CDR3 sequences, around 21% seen once. After CD4 positive bead selection, the CD4-negative fraction gave CD8 T cells. Cells stained for CD3, CD4, CD8, CD45RA, CD27 and viability were sorted into four CD45RA/CD27 subsets. The CDR3 covers 16 residues. The J segment lost 2 bases and the V segment lost 3 bases, leaving 11 bases of the junction unmatched. Germline CDR1 SQVTM, CDR2 ANQGSEA. On this clonotype itself: Its antigen remains unknown.

The V call is TRBV29-1, the J call TRBJ2-3; TRBD2 matches at 7 bases. The receptor's source is a human donor in good health. Material: naive CD8+ T cells from blood. CDR3 DNA sequence: TGCAGCGTTGATGAGGTGACGTGGGACTACACAGATACGCAGTATTTT. Its translation: CSVDEVTWDYTDTQYF.